The 31 T cell receptor beta chains presented below share a single source sample, sequenced in a study of T cells in Graves' hyperthyroidism and ophthalmopathy. RNA transcripts gave rise to amplified TCR beta CDR3 regions. An initial round of RT-PCR targeting the TCR CDR3 relied on the HTBI primer set. One entry per CDR3 protein results from TCRdb running MiXCR on the multiplex PCR reads. This table has some 770,000 distinct CDR3 sequences, less than 20% appearing once. The sample taken for sequencing was blood. The receptor source for this set is a man aged 18 to 35 with Graves' hyperthyroidism.

This chain uses TRBV13 with TRBJ2-3; D gene ambiguous. Looked up from germline, CDR1 is PRHDT and CDR2 is FYEKMQ (reference sequence). This CDR3 is 15 amino acids long. V was shortened by 3 bases and J by 6 bases, with 16 bases between the two germline ends. The CDR3 protein is CASSFVPGGTDTQYF. DNA for the CDR3: TGTGCCAGCAGCTTTGTTCCCGGTGGTACTGATACGCAGTATTTT.

The chain combines TRBV2 with TRBJ2-2; tentatively, D is TRBD1 or TRBD2 (6 bases each). V lost 1 base, J lost 10 bases, and 10 bases lay in between. The CDR3 extends over 13 amino acids. Germline-derived CDR1 and CDR2 are SNHLY and FYNNEI. CDR3 in amino acids: CASSEGGAKELFF. CDR3 nucleotides: TGTGCCAGCAGTGAAGGGGGGGCCAAGGAGCTGTTTTTT.

This clonotype was detected many times. This chain connects TRBV20-1 to TRBJ2-7; weak D call: TRBD1 (5 bases). CDR1 and CDR2 (germline): DFQATT, SNEGSKA (reference sequence). The ends were cut back, 1 base at V and 0 bases at J, with 16 bases in the middle. The CDR3 has 16 amino acids. The CDR3 nucleotides read TGCAGTGCTAGAGTTCTGCAGGGCATAAGCTCCTACGAGCAGTACTTC. Translation: CSARVLQGISSYEQYF.

This clonotype was counted many times. The chain combines TRBV28 with TRBJ2-7, with 9 nucleotides matching TRBD1. The germline V gene has CDR1 MDHEN and CDR2 SYDVKM. This CDR3 comprises 15 residues. The V segment lost 5 bases and the J segment 5 bases; nucleotides outside the gene matches: 10. The CDR3 sequence: CASSLMGQGIHEQYF. The CDR3 coding sequence is TGTGCCAGCAGTCTCATGGGACAGGGAATCCACGAGCAGTACTTC.

This clonotype was picked up many times. The V gene is TRBV7-6, the J gene TRBJ2-6; D gene unclear. The CDR3 loop spans 16 amino acids. Trimming removed 1 base at V and 0 bases at J, with 7 bases between. Germline V gene data show CDR1 as SGHVS and CDR2 as FNYEAQ. CDR3 residues: CASSLDRVSGANVLTF. The CDR3 DNA reads as TGTGCCAGCAGCTTAGATCGCGTCTCTGGGGCCAACGTCCTGACTTTC.

This clonotype was seen repeatedly, ten times or more. V and J are TRBV13 and TRBJ2-7, with a weak D call TRBD2 (7 bases). With 4 bases removed from V and 3 bases from J, the gap between germline ends came to 16 bases. The CDR3 is 15 residues long. Germline-derived CDR1 and CDR2 are PRHDT and FYEKMQ (reference sequence). CDR3 region: CASSSTGGGGYEQYF. CDR3 bases: TGTGCCAGCAGCTCAACGGGGGGAGGGGGCTACGAGCAGTACTTC.

This clonotype was detected ten times or more. The rearrangement uses TRBV6-1 and TRBJ1-1; 9 bases match TRBD1. V gave up 8 bases and J gave up 7 bases; unmatched junction bases: 11. The CDR3 sequence is 14 residues long. The germline V gene has CDR1 MNHNS and CDR2 SASEGT. The CDR3 coding sequence is TGTGCCAGCCAAGAGAACAGGGGGCTAGGTGAAGCTTTCTTT. It specifies CASQENRGLGEAFF.

V is TRBV7-2 and J is TRBJ1-6; 8 bases match TRBD1. The CDR3 covers 15 residues. Losses at the gene ends were 6 bases for V and 10 bases for J; bases not matched to a gene: 11. Germline V gene lookup returns CDR1 SGHTA and CDR2 FQGNSA. Here the CDR3 DNA reads TGTGCCAGCAGTTTCTCCGGGACAGGAAGGTCACCCCTCCACTTT. Translated, it gives CASSFSGTGRSPLHF. Combining the CDR3 with reference TRBV7-2 and TRBJ1-6 gives the whole variable domain GAGVSQSPSNKVTEKGKDVELRCDPISGHTALYWYRQSLGQGLEFLIYFQGNSAPDKSGLPSDRFSAERTGGSVSTLTIQRTQQEDSAVYLCASSFSGTGRSPLHFGNGTRLTVT.

This clonotype was found a few times. The CDR3 nucleotides read TGTGCCAGCACCTCACCGGGGCGGCCAAAGACCCAGTACTTC. This translates into CASTSPGRPKTQYF. The genes are TRBV28 and TRBJ2-5; TRBD1 or TRBD2 may be the D gene (5 bases each). The CDR3 covers 14 residues. Trimming pared 7 bases from V and 6 bases from J, leaving 18 bases between. CDR1 and CDR2 from the germline V gene are MDHEN and SYDVKM.

This clonotype has just a few counts. The genes are TRBV24-1 and TRBJ1-5; no clear D gene. The CDR3 spans 16 residues. Trimming took off 4 bases at V and 5 bases at J, with 17 bases between the two ends. The germline gives CDR1 KGHDR, CDR2 SFDVKD. The chain's CDR3 is CATSDPSYSGDQPQHF. The CDR3 DNA sequence: TGTGCCACCAGTGACCCGAGTTACAGTGGAGATCAGCCCCAGCATTTT.

The rearrangement joins TRBV7-9 to TRBJ1-2; D is uncertain. Trimming removed 4 bases at V and 8 bases at J, with 17 bases between. CDR1 is SEHNR and CDR2 is FQNEAQ in the germline V gene (reference sequence). CDR3 length: 14 amino acids. DNA for the CDR3: TGTGCCAGCAGCTCCCATCCGGGCCCCACGGGCTACACCTTC. It translates to CASSSHPGPTGYTF.

This clonotype was counted a few times. The CDR3 protein is CASSQTPYTGELFF. Written as DNA, the CDR3 is TGTGCCAGCAGCCAAACCCCGTATACCGGGGAGCTGTTTTTT. The chain carries TRBV7-3 and TRBJ2-2; D remains ambiguous. Germline V gene lookup returns CDR1 SGHTA and CDR2 FQGTGA. This CDR3 has 14 amino acids. The V gene lost 5 bases and the J gene lost 5 bases, with 12 bases spanning the gap. Looking up the rest from reference TRBV7-3 and TRBJ2-2 gives the full variable domain: GAGVSQTPSNKVTEKGKYVELRCDPISGHTALYWYRQSLGQGPEFLIYFQGTGAADDSGLPNDRFFAVRPEGSVSTLKIQRTERGDSAVYLCASSQTPYTGELFFGEGSRLTVL.

This clonotype has ten or more counts. The chain uses TRBV5-5 and TRBJ1-2; perhaps TRBD1 as D (6 bases). V shed 3 bases and J shed 1 base, with 7 bases lying between them. Germline V gives CDR1 SGHKS, CDR2 YYEKEE (reference sequence). The CDR3 is made up of 13 amino acids. Here the CDR3 DNA reads TGTGCCAGCAGCTGGACAGATAACTATGGCTACACCTTC. Its translation: CASSWTDNYGYTF.

This clonotype was counted at least ten times. CDR3 loop: CASRPIAGGISSSYEQYF. The CDR3 DNA is TGTGCCAGCAGGCCGATAGCGGGAGGGATATCCAGCTCCTACGAGCAGTACTTC. J is TRBJ2-7 and V is TRBV27; 11 nucleotides line up with TRBD2. The germline CDR1 and CDR2 sequences are MNHEY and SMNVEV (reference sequence). The CDR3 is 18 amino acids. V was clipped by 6 bases and J by 0 bases; unmatched bases: 13.

The chain combines TRBV9 with TRBJ2-1; D possibly corresponds to TRBD2 (7 bases). CDR3 length: 24 residues. CDR1 is SGDLS and CDR2 is YYNGEE in the germline V gene. Trimming removed 3 bases at V and 8 bases at J, with 45 bases between. In DNA, the CDR3 is TGTGCCAGCAGCGATCCCGCGGGGGCCAGTGAAGAGTCCGGCGGATCGGGAATGAAATATGAGCAGTTCTTC. Its translation: CASSDPAGASEESGGSGMKYEQFF.

This clonotype was detected a few times. The chain combines TRBV2 with TRBJ2-3; weak D call: TRBD1 (7 bases). The germline V and J ends were trimmed by 6 bases and 2 bases, with 15 bases remaining between them. The germline CDR1 and CDR2 sequences are SNHLY and FYNNEI. The CDR3 totals 15 residues. The CDR3 sequence: CASRRDRTSTDTQYF. The CDR3, as DNA: TGTGCCAGCAGGCGGGACAGAACTTCCACAGATACGCAGTATTTT.

This clonotype occurred a few times. The CDR3 region is CASIRRDPSSYEQYF. The CDR3 nucleotides are TGCGCCAGCATCCGCCGGGACCCCAGCTCCTACGAGCAGTACTTC. The V gene is TRBV5-1, the J gene TRBJ2-7; D is tentatively TRBD1 or TRBD2 (5 bases each). CDR3 length: 15 amino acids. The germline V and J ends were trimmed by 6 bases and 0 bases, with 16 bases remaining between them. Looked up from germline, CDR1 is SGHRS and CDR2 is YFSETQ.

Note on this clonotype: This may be a read error, as it is one base from a much larger clone. The chain has TRBV7-2 and TRBJ1-5; no reliable D call. The V end was cut by 8 bases, the J end by 7 bases, with 12 bases between. The CDR3 has 12 residues. CDR1 is SGHTA and CDR2 is FQGNSA in the germline V gene. In DNA form, the CDR3 reads TGTGCCAGCGGCCAATTTAAGCAGCCCCAGCATTTT. Translation: CASGQFKQPQHF. The variable domain in full, with the rest retrieved from reference TRBV7-2 and TRBJ1-5, is GAGVSQSPSNKVTEKGKDVELRCDPISGHTALYWYRQSLGQGLEFLIYFQGNSAPDKSGLPSDRFSAERTGGSVSTLTIQRTQQEDSAVYLCASGQFKQPQHFGDGTRLSIL.

This chain links TRBV5-4 with TRBJ1-2; tentative D call: TRBD1 (5 bases). Germline V gene sequence: CDR1 SGHNT, CDR2 YYREEE (reference sequence). The CDR3 has 14 residues. The V gene lost 4 bases and the J gene lost 4 bases, with 14 bases spanning the gap. CDR3 coding DNA: TGTGCCAGCAGCGGCCGGGACGGGGGCTATGGCTACACCTTC. Residues: CASSGRDGGYGYTF.

This chain joins TRBV6-6 and TRBJ2-3; D is possibly TRBD1 (5 bases). The germline gives CDR1 MNHNY, CDR2 SVGAGI (reference sequence). CDR3 length equals 15 residues. Between the trimmed V and J ends, which lost 2 bases and 0 bases, there was a span of 9 bases. CDR3 loop: CASSYRGASTDTQYF. CDR3 sequence (DNA): TGTGCCAGCAGTTACAGGGGCGCTAGCACAGATACGCAGTATTTT.

The table lists this clonotype with many counts. The rearrangement links TRBV29-1 to TRBJ2-5; D might be TRBD1 (5 bases). The CDR3 length is 11 residues. From germline, CDR1 is SQVTM and CDR2 ANQGSEA. CDR3 in amino acids: CSVLREETQYF. CDR3 nucleotide sequence: TGCAGTGTCCTCAGGGAAGAGACCCAGTACTTC.

This clonotype has only a few counts. The chain links TRBV6-1 to TRBJ2-1; D unclear. This CDR3 has 13 amino acids. The germline V and J ends were trimmed by 5 bases and 7 bases, with 12 bases remaining between them. Germline V gene lookup returns CDR1 MNHNS and CDR2 SASEGT. CDR3 coding DNA: TGTGCCAGCAGTCCCTCCCCTAATAATGAGCAGTTCTTC. Its translation: CASSPSPNNEQFF.

The chain links TRBV28 to TRBJ2-4; 7 positions match TRBD2. CDR3 length equals 13 residues. The ends lost 6 bases at V and 7 bases at J; junction bases unmatched: 6. Per the germline V gene, CDR1 is MDHEN and CDR2 is SYDVKM. CDR3 in DNA: TGTGCCAGCAGGGGAGACGGGAGGAACATTCAGTACTTC. It translates to CASRGDGRNIQYF.

This clonotype occurred a few times. V is TRBV5-1 and J is TRBJ2-2; TRBD2 is a possible D gene (6 bases). The length of the CDR3 is 16 residues. V lost 0 bases and J lost 6, with 15 bases in between. Germline loops: CDR1 SGHRS, CDR2 YFSETQ. The CDR3 region has the DNA TGCGCCAGCAGCTTGGTGTGGGAGGCCCCAGCCGGGGAGCTGTTTTTT. It specifies CASSLVWEAPAGELFF.

This clonotype showed up many times. The chain employs TRBV6-1 and TRBJ2-3, with D unclear. Trimming removed 1 base from V and 3 bases from J, with 8 bases in between. Per germline, CDR1 MNHNS and CDR2 SASEGT. This CDR3 spans 14 amino acids. CDR3 nucleotide sequence: TGTGCCAGCAGTGAAGAATTGGCTACAGATACGCAGTATTTT. Translation: CASSEELATDTQYF.

This clonotype was seen repeatedly, ten times or more. This rearrangement joins TRBV12-3 or TRBV12-4 to TRBJ2-3; 9 bases map to TRBD2. Trimming took 5 bases from V and 5 from J; bases not matched to a gene: 11. CDR3 size: 16 residues. The CDR3, as DNA: TGTGCCAGCAGTCCCAATCGCGGGAGGGCGGGAGATACGCAGTATTTT. Its translation is CASSPNRGRAGDTQYF.

The chain carries TRBV5-1 and TRBJ1-6; D not certain. CDR1 and CDR2 from the germline V gene are SGHRS and YFSETQ. Trimming left V 4 bases short and J 5 bases short, with 13 bases between. This CDR3 spans 15 amino acids. Written as DNA, the CDR3 is TGCGCCAGCAGCCCCCGGACGGCTGATAATTCACCCCTCCACTTT. Its protein product is CASSPRTADNSPLHF. The entire variable domain, with the rest obtained from reference TRBV5-1 and TRBJ1-6, is as follows: KAGVTQTPRYLIKTRGQQVTLSCSPISGHRSVSWYQQTPGQGLQFLFEYFSETQRNKGNFPGRFSGRQFSNSRSEMNVSTLELGDSALYLCASSPRTADNSPLHFGNGTRLTVT.

In its sample, this clonotype was seen a few times. The genes are TRBV27 and TRBJ2-7, with 7 bases lining up with TRBD2. The CDR3 runs to 17 residues. In germline, CDR1 is MNHEY, CDR2 SMNVEV (reference sequence). The V segment lost 0 bases and the J segment 0 bases; nucleotides outside the gene matches: 8. Here the CDR3 reads CASSLSGGGGFSYEQYF. CDR3 DNA: TGTGCCAGCAGTTTATCGGGGGGGGGGGGATTCTCCTACGAGCAGTACTTC.

The V and J genes are TRBV20-1 and TRBJ2-4, with D tentatively TRBD2 (5 bases). The CDR3 extends over 13 amino acids. Between the trimmed V and J ends, which lost 7 bases and 3 bases, there was a span of 13 bases. The germline CDR1 and CDR2 sequences are DFQATT and SNEGSKA (reference sequence). The DNA for the CDR3 is TGCAGTGAAGCGGTCCGAGGCAAAAACATTCAGTACTTC. This sequence encodes CSEAVRGKNIQYF.

V gene TRBV4-3 combines with J gene TRBJ1-1; the match to TRBD1 covers 8 bases. This CDR3 is 15 amino acids long. Per germline, CDR1 LGHNA and CDR2 YSLEER. V was clipped by 1 base and J by 6 bases; unmatched bases: 7. CDR3 DNA sequence: TGCGCCAGCAGCCAAGGTGCAGGGGGCTTGGCTGAAGCTTTCTTT. This encodes CASSQGAGGLAEAFF.

This clonotype has just a few counts. This CDR3 reads CASSLSLGSGANVLTF. In DNA, the CDR3 is TGTGCCAGCAGTTTAAGTCTGGGCTCTGGGGCCAACGTCCTGACTTTC. This chain connects TRBV27 to TRBJ2-6; D unclear. CDR3 size: 16 residues. The germline V gene has CDR1 MNHEY and CDR2 SMNVEV (reference sequence). V shed 2 bases and J shed 0 bases, with 8 bases lying between them.